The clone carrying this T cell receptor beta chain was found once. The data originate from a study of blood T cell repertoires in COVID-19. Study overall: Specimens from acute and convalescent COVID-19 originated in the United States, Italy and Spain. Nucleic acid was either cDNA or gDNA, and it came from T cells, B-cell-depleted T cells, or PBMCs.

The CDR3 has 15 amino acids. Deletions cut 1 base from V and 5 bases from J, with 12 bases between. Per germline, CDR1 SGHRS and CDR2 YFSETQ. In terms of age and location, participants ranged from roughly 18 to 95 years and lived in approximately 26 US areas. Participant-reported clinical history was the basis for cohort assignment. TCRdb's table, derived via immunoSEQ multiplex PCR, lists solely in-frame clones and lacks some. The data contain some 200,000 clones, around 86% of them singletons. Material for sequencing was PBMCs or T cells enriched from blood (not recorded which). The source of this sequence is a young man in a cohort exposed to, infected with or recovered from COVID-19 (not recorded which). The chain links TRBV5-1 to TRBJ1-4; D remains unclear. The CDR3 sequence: CASSLSLGRNEKLFF. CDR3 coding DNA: TGCGCCAGCAGCTTGTCCCTGGGCAGAAATGAAAAACTGTTTTTT.